The T cell receptor (beta chain) under discussion was sequenced for a study of long-term antiretroviral therapy in people with HIV. Regarding the study as a whole: Investigators report no available data on ART adherence, viral resistance or therapy changes.

A remark on this clone: Its antigen is not known.

The CDR3 loop spans 11 amino acids. V was cut by 0 bases and J by 5 bases, with 1 base left in between. Germline-derived CDR1 and CDR2 are SGDLS and YYNGEE. For each donor, at least one pre-ART and at least two post-ART PBMC samples were available. A v3.0 immunoSEQ assay was performed at survey level. Generated by immunoSEQ multiplex PCR, the TCRdb table keeps only in-frame clones and is missing some. The table records more than 20,000 clones, approximately 80% of them present only once. Material: unsorted PBMCs, obtained 0.5 years before starting antiretroviral therapy. The chain links TRBV9 to TRBJ2-3, with D hard to call. This receptor was taken from a man aged 35 to 55 with HIV. The CDR3 spells CASSVGDTQYF. The CDR3 DNA is TGTGCCAGCAGCGTAGGAGATACGCAGTATTTT.